The 17 T cell receptor beta chains reported below all come from one sample, sequenced in a study of beta chain features in type 1 diabetes. All of the isolated RNA was reverse transcribed, so expressed TCRB transcripts were sequenced. Only in-frame clones appear in the TCRdb table, and some are missing; sequencing was by immunoSEQ multiplex PCR. The table shows nearly 350,000 clones, with 6.5% to 10% occurring only once. The sample was central memory CD4+ T cells from blood. The receptor set was obtained from a woman between 18 and 29 years old in good health.

The chain couples TRBV5-6 to TRBJ2-7; TRBD2 matches at 11 bases. This CDR3 contains 16 residues. The trim removed 4 bases at V and 2 bases at J, leaving 8 bases unmatched. The germline V gene has CDR1 SGHDT and CDR2 YYEEEE. The CDR3 protein is CASSILAGGLPYEQYF. In DNA form, the CDR3 reads TGTGCCAGCAGCATCCTAGCGGGAGGATTACCCTACGAGCAGTACTTC.

This clone appeared a few times. The chain carries TRBV5-5 and TRBJ2-2; possibly TRBD1 for D (5 bases). The CDR3 totals 14 residues. Germline lookup yields CDR1 SGHKS and CDR2 YYEKEE (reference sequence). V was clipped by 3 bases and J by 5 bases, with 11 bases between them. The CDR3 DNA follows: TGTGCCAGCAGCTGGACACACCGGACCGGGGAGCTGTTTTTT. It specifies CASSWTHRTGELFF.

This clone appeared a few times. The rearrangement uses TRBV18 and TRBJ2-1; D not resolved. The CDR3 runs to 14 residues. The V end lost 5 bases, the J end lost 4 bases, and 12 bases lay between the germline ends. The germline V gene encodes CDR1 KGHSH and CDR2 LQKENI. The CDR3 DNA reads TGTGCCAGCTCATCCCAGGCCCAGTACAATGAGCAGTTCTTC. This sequence encodes CASSSQAQYNEQFF.

The V and J genes are TRBV7-8 and TRBJ2-6; the D gene is possibly TRBD1 (6 bases). V was cut by 1 base and J by 2 bases, with 6 bases left in between. This CDR3 is 15 amino acids long. Per germline, CDR1 SGHVS and CDR2 FQNEAQ. The CDR3 nucleotides are TGTGCCAGCAGCTTAGGACAGGCTGGGGCCAACGTCCTGACTTTC. Its translation: CASSLGQAGANVLTF.

This clone showed up just a few times. The V gene is TRBV28, the J gene TRBJ2-2; 8 bases fit TRBD2. The V gene's germline CDR1 is MDHEN and CDR2 SYDVKM. The CDR3 runs 16 residues. The chain's CDR3 is CASASKVLAGLGELFF. CDR3 in DNA: TGTGCTAGCGCATCCAAGGTGTTAGCGGGACTCGGGGAGCTGTTTTTT.

This clone came up many times. The V gene is TRBV4-3, the J gene TRBJ2-6; tentatively, D is TRBD1 or TRBD2 (5 bases each). This CDR3 has 16 amino acids. CDR1 and CDR2 (germline): LGHNA, YSLEER. Trimming shortened V by 2 bases and J by 0 bases, and 8 bases separated the two germline ends. The CDR3 sequence: CASSQTRGSGANVLTF. The CDR3 region has the DNA TGCGCCAGCAGCCAAACGAGGGGCTCTGGGGCCAACGTCCTGACTTTC.

This clone was observed at least ten times. The CDR3: CAITRGDNQPQHF. Here the CDR3 DNA reads TGTGCCATCACCAGGGGCGATAATCAGCCCCAGCATTTT. The chain employs TRBV10-3 and TRBJ1-5; perhaps TRBD1 as D (6 bases). Trimming cost V 7 bases and J 4 bases, with 11 bases left between them. Germline V gene sequence: CDR1 ENHRY, CDR2 SYGVKD. CDR3 size: 13 residues.

The gene calls are TRBV6-6 and TRBJ1-5; 7 bases line up with TRBD1. CDR1 is MNHNY, CDR2 SVGAGI, per germline (reference sequence). The CDR3 spans 15 residues. The ends lost 5 bases at V and 2 bases at J; junction bases unmatched: 6. This chain's CDR3 is CASSTGDGGNQPQHF. CDR3 sequence (DNA): TGTGCCAGCAGTACAGGGGATGGGGGCAATCAGCCCCAGCATTTT.

The V call is TRBV15, the J call TRBJ2-1, with 11 bases identical to TRBD1. The J segment lost 3 bases and the V segment lost 3 bases, leaving 1 base of the junction unmatched. The germline V gene encodes CDR1 LNHNV and CDR2 YYDKDF (reference sequence). There are 15 residues in the CDR3. Here the CDR3 DNA reads TGTGCCACCAGCAGGGGACAGGGGGGCTACAATGAGCAGTTCTTC. Amino acid sequence: CATSRGQGGYNEQFF.

This clone was detected a few times. CDR3 coding DNA: TGCGCCAGCAGCCAAGGGGGACTAAACTCCTACAATGAGCAGTTCTTC. This codes for CASSQGGLNSYNEQFF. The chain has TRBV4-3 and TRBJ2-1, with TRBD2 matching 7 bases. The CDR3 is 16 residues long. The junction had 3 bases not matched to a gene; V was cut back by 1 base and J by 0 bases. Germline V gene lookup returns CDR1 LGHNA and CDR2 YSLEER.

The chain links TRBV29-1 to TRBJ1-2, with D perhaps matching TRBD1 (6 bases). CDR1 and CDR2 from the germline V gene are SQVTM and ANQGSEA. V was trimmed by 0 bases and J by 13 bases, leaving 12 bases between them. The CDR3 totals 11 residues. CDR3: CSVEDLQGPTF. The DNA for the CDR3 is TGCAGCGTTGAAGATCTGCAGGGGCCCACCTTC. The variable domain in full, completed from reference TRBV29-1 and TRBJ1-2, reads SAVISQKPSRDICQRGTSLTIQCQVDSQVTMMFWYRQQPGQSLTLIATANQGSEATYESGFVIDKFPISRPNLTFSTLTVSNMSPEDSSIYLCSVEDLQGPTFGSGTRLTVV.

This clone showed up just a few times. The same CDR3 is also encoded by other DNA sequences in this sample. This chain uses TRBV7-2 with TRBJ2-3; D gene unclear. This CDR3 contains 13 residues. The V end was cut by 4 bases, the J end by 2 bases, with 7 bases between. Germline V gene lookup returns CDR1 SGHTA and CDR2 FQGNSA. The CDR3 DNA sequence: TGTGCCAGCAGCTCCTCGGTCACAGATACGCAGTATTTT. Protein product: CASSSSVTDTQYF.

This clone was seen only a few times. A much more abundant neighbour one base away suggests this may be a read error. Within the sample, other DNA sequences also encode this same CDR3. The V gene is TRBV10-3, the J gene TRBJ2-1, with 13 nucleotides matching TRBD2. This CDR3 has 15 amino acids. Losses at the gene ends were 2 bases for V and 7 bases for J; bases not matched to a gene: 2. Germline V lookup: CDR1 ENHRY, CDR2 SYGVKD. In DNA, the CDR3 is TGTGCCATCAGTGAGGGACTAGCGGGAGTTAATGAGCAGTTCTTC. Translating it yields CAISEGLAGVNEQFF.

The chain uses TRBV6-6 and TRBJ2-1; 8 bases align to TRBD1. The CDR3 covers 16 residues. Trimming removed 0 bases from V and 3 bases from J; junction bases left unmatched: 4. Looked up from germline, CDR1 is MNHNY and CDR2 is SVGAGI (reference sequence). CDR3 in amino acids: CASSYSGQVGYNEQFF. The CDR3 DNA reads as TGTGCCAGCAGTTACTCGGGACAGGTCGGCTACAATGAGCAGTTCTTC.

A few counts support this clone. The chain links TRBV23-1 to TRBJ2-5, with D possibly being TRBD1 (5 bases). TRBV23-1 counts as an open reading frame of uncertain function. Between the trimmed V and J ends, which lost 0 bases and 4 bases, there was a span of 24 bases. This CDR3 comprises 19 residues. The DNA for the CDR3 is TGCGCCAGCAGTCAATCACGGTTACCTGGACATACGAAGGGAGAGACCCAGTACTTC. It translates to CASSQSRLPGHTKGETQYF.

Only a few counts were recorded for this clone. The rearrangement links TRBV4-2 to TRBJ1-1; the match to TRBD1 covers 8 bases. CDR1 is LGHNA, CDR2 YNFKEQ, per germline. The ends lost 5 bases at V and 10 bases at J; junction bases unmatched: 6. This CDR3 spans 12 amino acids. CDR3 bases: TGTGCCAGCAGCTCGACGGGACAGGCAGCTTTCTTT. This encodes CASSSTGQAAFF.

This clone was counted a few times. The V gene is TRBV19, the J gene TRBJ2-1; D is perhaps TRBD1 or TRBD2 (5 bases each). The CDR3 spans 14 residues. From germline, CDR1 is LNHDA and CDR2 SQIVND (reference sequence). Trimming pared 5 bases from V and 10 bases from J, leaving 18 bases between. The CDR3 nucleotides read TGTGCCAGTAGTCTTACCGGGACCCGCCGAGAGCAGTTCTTC. Protein sequence: CASSLTGTRREQFF.